Following are 25 T cell receptor beta chains from one sample sequenced in a study of vaccination effects on CD4 cells after COVID-19. No antigen has been identified for these receptors. Here immunoSEQ multiplex PCR was the method, and the copy in TCRdb shows in-frame clones only, minus some. The sample contains fewer than 90,000 clones, under 85% of which appear only once. Peptide-pool stimulation followed by sequencing identified expanded antigen-specific CD4+ clonotypes in the ViraFEST assay. Following 10 days of culture, CD4+ T cells were isolated. Participants were given two doses of BNT162b2 or mRNA-1273 vaccine. Specimen: CD4+ T cells from PBMCs cultured with HCoV-OC43 spike peptides, collected after COVID-19 vaccination. Subset described: HCoV-OC43 spike overlapping peptide pool stimulation. These receptors all stem from a human donor who received a COVID-19 vaccine.

The table lists this clone with a few counts. V usage is TRBV10-1 and J usage is TRBJ2-5; tentatively, D is TRBD1 or TRBD2 (7 bases each). Deletions cut 2 bases from V and 7 bases from J, with 14 bases between. Germline CDR1 WNHNN, CDR2 SYGVQD (reference sequence). CDR3 size: 14 residues. The CDR3 DNA is TGCGCCAGCAGTGAGGGAACAGGGGAGGGGACCCAGTACTTC. It translates to CASSEGTGEGTQYF.

CDR3 sequence (DNA): TGCGCCAGCAGCTTGATCTTTCGCGACGAGACCCAGTACTTC. It yields the protein CASSLIFRDETQYF. The V and J genes are TRBV5-1 and TRBJ2-5, with no clear D. V was cut by 1 base and J by 5 bases, with 12 bases left in between. Germline V gives CDR1 SGHRS, CDR2 YFSETQ. The CDR3 runs to 14 residues.

The rearrangement uses TRBV6-2 or TRBV6-3 and TRBJ1-1; D is undetermined. The CDR3 length is 13 residues. Trimming shortened V by 6 bases and J by 3 bases, and 11 bases separated the two germline ends. Per germline, CDR1 MNHEY and CDR2 SVGEGT. The CDR3 nucleotides are TGTGCCAGCAGCTCACAACAGTACACTGAAGCTTTCTTT. Translating gives CASSSQQYTEAFF.

This chain links TRBV6-6 with TRBJ1-1; D not certain. V lost 2 bases to trimming and J lost 2 bases, with 15 bases between them. The CDR3 length is 16 residues. Per germline, CDR1 MNHNY and CDR2 SVGAGI (reference sequence). This chain's CDR3 is CASSYPRTELNTEAFF. The DNA of the CDR3 is TGTGCCAGCAGTTACCCCCGCACGGAATTAAACACTGAAGCTTTCTTT.

This chain links TRBV19 with TRBJ1-2, with D possibly being TRBD1 (5 bases). The CDR3 totals 13 residues. Germline CDR1 and CDR2: LNHDA and SQIVND (reference sequence). V was pared by 3 bases and J by 4 bases, with 9 bases between. DNA of the CDR3: TGTGCCAGTAGTATGGGGGAAACCTATGGCTACACCTTC. It is translated as CASSMGETYGYTF.

CDR3 sequence reads: CASSGPGQGAYSNQPQHF. The CDR3 DNA sequence: TGTGCCAGCAGTGGTCCGGGACAGGGAGCTTATAGCAATCAGCCCCAGCATTTT. The chain uses TRBV2 and TRBJ1-5; 9 positions match TRBD1. Germline CDR1 SNHLY, CDR2 FYNNEI. J was trimmed by 0 bases and V by 4 bases; bases with no gene match: 10. The CDR3 loop spans 18 amino acids.

The chain is built from TRBV5-1 and TRBJ2-7; the D gene could be TRBD1 or TRBD2 (5 bases each). The CDR3 is 13 amino acids. The germline V and J ends were trimmed by 5 bases and 2 bases, with 11 bases remaining between them. Germline values: CDR1 SGHRS, CDR2 YFSETQ. CDR3: CASSRDGTYEQYV. The CDR3 DNA follows: TGCGCCAGCAGTCGGGACGGGACCTACGAGCAGTACGTC.

The V call is TRBV6-5, the J call TRBJ1-1, with D perhaps TRBD1 (6 bases). Germline V gives CDR1 MNHEY, CDR2 SVGAGI. The CDR3 runs to 13 residues. With 7 bases removed from V and 6 bases from J, the gap between germline ends came to 15 bases. CDR3 coding DNA: TGTGCCAGCACCACGACAGGCACCCCTGAAGCTTTCTTT. This sequence encodes CASTTTGTPEAFF.

This chain links TRBV7-8 with TRBJ1-1; D is possibly TRBD1 (5 bases). CDR1 is SGHVS and CDR2 is FQNEAQ in the germline V gene. The CDR3 sequence is 14 residues long. Trimming removed 8 bases at V and 1 base at J, with 14 bases between. DNA for the CDR3: TGTGCCAGCGGATCGGGACTGCGGAACACTGAAGCTTTCTTT. This translates into CASGSGLRNTEAFF.

This clone turned up a few times. The chain links TRBV5-1 to TRBJ2-4; 11 bases line up with TRBD1. Germline V gene lookup returns CDR1 SGHRS and CDR2 YFSETQ. Germline trimming cut 4 bases from V and 9 bases from J; bases unmatched to any gene: 6. CDR3 size: 14 residues. In DNA form, the CDR3 reads TGCGCCAGCAGCACCTGGACAGGGGGCTTCATTCAGTACTTC. Its protein product is CASSTWTGGFIQYF.

Written as DNA, the CDR3 is TGTGCCAGTACCCCCTGGTCGGCTAGCGGGGATATAAGCACAGATACGCAGTATTTT. Its translation: CASTPWSASGDISTDTQYF. The chain couples TRBV19 to TRBJ2-3; 9 bases are shared with TRBD2. The CDR3 has 19 residues. Germline CDR1 is LNHDA and CDR2 is SQIVND (reference sequence). Trimming removed 7 bases from V and 0 bases from J; junction bases left unmatched: 17. Looking up the rest from reference TRBV19 and TRBJ2-3 gives the full variable domain: DGGITQSPKYLFRKEGQNVTLSCEQNLNHDAMYWYRQDPGQGLRLIYYSQIVNDFQKGDIAEGYSVSREKKESFPLTVTSAQKNPTAFYLCASTPWSASGDISTDTQYFGPGTRLTVL.

The chain couples TRBV10-3 to TRBJ1-1, with D hard to call. The V and J ends lost 4 bases and 3 bases respectively, with 6 bases between them. The germline CDR1 and CDR2 sequences are ENHRY and SYGVKD. CDR3 size: 12 residues. The CDR3 region has the DNA TGTGCCATCAGTGCCGGGGACACTGAAGCTTTCTTT. Residues: CAISAGDTEAFF.

This sequence joins TRBV6-5 and TRBJ1-4; TRBD1 might be the D (5 bases). Trimming stripped 6 bases from V and 2 bases from J, with 10 bases between. Germline-derived CDR1 and CDR2 are MNHEY and SVGAGI. This CDR3 has 14 amino acids. DNA for the CDR3: TGTGCCAGCAGGGGGGGGACGACTAATGAAAAACTGTTTTTT. Protein product: CASRGGTTNEKLFF.

The gene calls are TRBV2 and TRBJ2-3; D may be TRBD2 (5 bases). Germline V gene lookup returns CDR1 SNHLY and CDR2 FYNNEI. Trimming pared 2 bases from V and 3 bases from J, leaving 6 bases between. The CDR3 has 13 residues. CDR3 loop: CASSETGTDTQYF. Here the CDR3 DNA reads TGTGCCAGCAGTGAAACGGGAACAGATACGCAGTATTTT.

V gene TRBV29-1 combines with J gene TRBJ1-3; D not certain. The CDR3 loop spans 14 amino acids. V dropped 6 bases and J dropped 2 bases, with 14 bases sitting between them. Germline lookup yields CDR1 SQVTM and CDR2 ANQGSEA. For the CDR3, the DNA is TGCAGCGTCGGGCACGGTGCCACTGGAAACACCATATATTTT. Translated: CSVGHGATGNTIYF.

The V and J genes are TRBV7-9 and TRBJ2-5; D assignment may be TRBD1 or TRBD2 (5 bases each). V gave up 5 bases and J gave up 1 base, with 11 bases separating them. This CDR3 region has 14 residues. CDR1 is SEHNR, CDR2 FQNEAQ, per germline (reference sequence). The CDR3 DNA is TGTGCCAGCAGCCCAAGGGACGGCCAAGAGACCCAGTACTTC. It specifies CASSPRDGQETQYF.

The gene calls are TRBV12-3 or TRBV12-4 and TRBJ1-2; D is uncertain. V gave up 5 bases and J gave up 1 base, with 8 bases separating them. There are 13 residues in the CDR3. The CDR3 DNA sequence: TGTGCCAGCAGTCAGGACGTTAACTATGGCTACACCTTC. It codes for CASSQDVNYGYTF.

This clone was detected a few times. The chain combines TRBV30 with TRBJ2-2; weak D call: TRBD2 (5 bases). The CDR3 contains 15 residues. V gave up 7 bases and J gave up 4 bases, with 19 bases separating them. Germline loops: CDR1 GTSNPN, CDR2 SVGIG (reference sequence). In DNA, the CDR3 is TGTGCCTCGCGCCCCCCGGAGGTCGGCACCGGGGAGCTGTTTTTT. Amino acids: CASRPPEVGTGELFF.

The chain joins TRBV6-4 to TRBJ2-7, with TRBD2 as a possible D gene (5 bases). CDR1 MRHNA and CDR2 SNTAGT come from the germline V gene. The CDR3 sequence is 16 residues long. V gave up 4 bases and J gave up 0 bases, with 16 bases separating them. This CDR3 is CASSVSNAGSSYEQYV. The CDR3 DNA reads TGTGCCAGCAGTGTATCCAACGCGGGCAGCTCCTACGAGCAGTACGTC.

This chain uses TRBV11-2 with TRBJ2-7; maybe TRBD2 (5 bases). Germline V gene data show CDR1 as SGHAT and CDR2 as FQNNGV. V shed 1 base and J shed 7 bases, with 11 bases lying between them. The CDR3 contains 13 residues. CDR3 protein: CASSLVLAGEQYV. The CDR3 nucleotides are TGTGCCAGCAGCTTAGTGCTAGCTGGAGAGCAGTACGTC.

The chain carries TRBV6-5 and TRBJ1-2; TRBD1 agrees at 8 bases. The length of the CDR3 is 15 residues. V was clipped by 6 bases and J by 7 bases; unmatched bases: 13. Germline CDR1 MNHEY, CDR2 SVGAGI. DNA for the CDR3: TGTGCCAGCAGGCCAGGACAGGGCGGGGGATCTGGCTACACCTTC. This gives the protein CASRPGQGGGSGYTF.

The genes are TRBV5-1 and TRBJ2-5, with 7 nucleotides matching TRBD1. Per germline, CDR1 SGHRS and CDR2 YFSETQ. The CDR3 loop spans 15 amino acids. The ends lost 2 bases at V and 2 bases at J; junction bases unmatched: 6. The chain's CDR3 is CASSLQPGGQETQYF. In DNA form, the CDR3 reads TGCGCCAGCAGCTTACAACCAGGGGGACAAGAGACCCAGTACTTC.

The V gene is TRBV5-3, the J gene TRBJ1-1; the D is unclear. TRBV5-3 is given ORF status, its function remaining uncertain. There are 14 residues in the CDR3. V lost 4 bases to trimming and J lost 0 bases, with 10 bases between them. The DNA of the CDR3 is TGTGCCAGAAGCAGCCCCGCCGTGAACACTGAAGCTTTCTTT. Translation gives CARSSPAVNTEAFF.

The chain recombines TRBV6-2 or TRBV6-3 with TRBJ2-1; the match to TRBD2 covers 8 bases. Germline loops: CDR1 MNHEY, CDR2 SVGEGT. CDR3 length: 15 amino acids. Germline trimming cut 3 bases from V and 2 bases from J; bases unmatched to any gene: 3. For the CDR3, the DNA is TGTGCCAGCAGTTATCGGGGGGGCCCCTACAATGAGCAGTTCTTC. The encoded protein is CASSYRGGPYNEQFF.

The rearrangement joins TRBV19 to TRBJ2-3; perhaps TRBD2 as D (5 bases). This CDR3 spans 14 amino acids. The germline V gene has CDR1 LNHDA and CDR2 SQIVND (reference sequence). V dropped 10 bases and J dropped 1 base, with 15 bases sitting between them. CDR3 nucleotide sequence: TGTGCCATCGCCCCCCGGGGTGGCACAGATACGCAGTATTTT. Protein sequence: CAIAPRGGTDTQYF.